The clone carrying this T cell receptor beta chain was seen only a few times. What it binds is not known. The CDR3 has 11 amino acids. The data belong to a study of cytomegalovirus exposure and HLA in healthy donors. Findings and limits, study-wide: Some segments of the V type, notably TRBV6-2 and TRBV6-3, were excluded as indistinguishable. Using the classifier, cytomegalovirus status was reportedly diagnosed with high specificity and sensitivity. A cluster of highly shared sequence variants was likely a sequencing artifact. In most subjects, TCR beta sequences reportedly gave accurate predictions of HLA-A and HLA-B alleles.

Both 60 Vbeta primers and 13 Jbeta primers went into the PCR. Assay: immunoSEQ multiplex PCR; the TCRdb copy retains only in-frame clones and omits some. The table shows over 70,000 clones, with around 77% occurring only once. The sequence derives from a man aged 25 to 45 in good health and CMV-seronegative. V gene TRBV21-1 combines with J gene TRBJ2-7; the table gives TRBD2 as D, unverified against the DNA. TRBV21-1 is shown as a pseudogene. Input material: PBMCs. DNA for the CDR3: TGTGCCAGCATCGTTACTTACGAGCAGTACTTC. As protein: CASIVTYEQYF.